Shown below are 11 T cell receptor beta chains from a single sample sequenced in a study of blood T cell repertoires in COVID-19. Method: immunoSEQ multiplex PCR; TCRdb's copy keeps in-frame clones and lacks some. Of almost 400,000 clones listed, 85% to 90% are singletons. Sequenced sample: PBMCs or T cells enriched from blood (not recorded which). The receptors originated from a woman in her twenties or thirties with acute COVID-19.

The DNA for the CDR3 is TGTGCCAGTAGTCCCTCGGGAGATACGCAGTATTTT. Translation gives CASSPSGDTQYF. The chain combines TRBV19 with TRBJ2-3; D remains unclear. The CDR3 loop spans 12 amino acids. V lost 5 bases, J lost 5 bases, and 8 bases lay in between. Germline assignment: CDR1 LNHDA and CDR2 SQIVND (reference sequence).

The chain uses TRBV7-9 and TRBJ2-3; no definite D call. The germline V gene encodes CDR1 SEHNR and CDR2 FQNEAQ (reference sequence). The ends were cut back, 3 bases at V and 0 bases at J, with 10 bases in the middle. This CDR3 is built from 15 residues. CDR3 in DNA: TGTGCCAGCAGCTTGGGCTTACCGAGCACAGATACGCAGTATTTT. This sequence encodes CASSLGLPSTDTQYF.

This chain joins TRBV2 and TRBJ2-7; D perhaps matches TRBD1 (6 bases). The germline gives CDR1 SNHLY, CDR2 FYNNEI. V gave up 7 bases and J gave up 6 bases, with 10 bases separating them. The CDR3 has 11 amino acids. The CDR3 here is CASNRVFEQYF. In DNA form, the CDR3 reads TGTGCCAGCAACAGGGTTTTCGAGCAGTACTTC.

CDR3 nucleotide sequence: TGTGCCAGCAGCCCCCTAACTAGCGGGGGCCTCACAGATACGCAGTATTTT. Its protein product is CASSPLTSGGLTDTQYF. The chain is built from TRBV7-2 and TRBJ2-3, with 11 bases that match TRBD2. V dropped 5 bases and J dropped 2; count of bases not matched to a gene: 9. Germline V gene sequence: CDR1 SGHTA, CDR2 FQGNSA. The CDR3 runs to 17 residues.

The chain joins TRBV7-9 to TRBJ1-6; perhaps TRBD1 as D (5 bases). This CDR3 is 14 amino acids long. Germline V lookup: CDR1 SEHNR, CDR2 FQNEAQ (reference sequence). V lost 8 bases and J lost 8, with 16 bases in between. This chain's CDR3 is CASRPGWSDSPLHF. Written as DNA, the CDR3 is TGTGCCAGCCGACCAGGGTGGAGTGATTCACCCCTCCACTTT.

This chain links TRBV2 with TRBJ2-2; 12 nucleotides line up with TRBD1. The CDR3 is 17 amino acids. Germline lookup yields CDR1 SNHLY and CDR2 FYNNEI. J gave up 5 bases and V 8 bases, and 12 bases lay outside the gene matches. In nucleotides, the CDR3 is TGTGCCAGCCTCCCCCGGGACAGGGGGCGCGGGACCGGGGAGCTGTTTTTT. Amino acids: CASLPRDRGRGTGELFF.

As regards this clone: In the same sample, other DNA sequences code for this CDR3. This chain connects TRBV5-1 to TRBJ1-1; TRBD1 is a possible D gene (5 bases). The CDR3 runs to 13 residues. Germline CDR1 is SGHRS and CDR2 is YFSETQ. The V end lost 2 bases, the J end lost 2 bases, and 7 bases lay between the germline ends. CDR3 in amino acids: CASSLGVNTEAFF. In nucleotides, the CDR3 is TGCGCCAGCAGCTTAGGGGTCAACACTGAAGCTTTCTTT.

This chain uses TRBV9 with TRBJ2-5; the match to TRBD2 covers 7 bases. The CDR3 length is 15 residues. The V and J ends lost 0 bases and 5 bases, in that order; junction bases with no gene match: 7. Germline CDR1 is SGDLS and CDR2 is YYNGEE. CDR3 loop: CASSVGAGRVETQYF. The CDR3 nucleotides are TGTGCCAGCAGCGTAGGCGCAGGGAGGGTGGAGACCCAGTACTTC.

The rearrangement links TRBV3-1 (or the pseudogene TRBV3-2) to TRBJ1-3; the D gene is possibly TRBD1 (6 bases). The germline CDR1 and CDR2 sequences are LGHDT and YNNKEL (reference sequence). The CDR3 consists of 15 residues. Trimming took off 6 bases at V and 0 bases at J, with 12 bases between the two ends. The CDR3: CASRNRESSGNTIYF. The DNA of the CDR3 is TGTGCCAGCAGGAACAGGGAATCCTCTGGAAACACCATATATTTT.

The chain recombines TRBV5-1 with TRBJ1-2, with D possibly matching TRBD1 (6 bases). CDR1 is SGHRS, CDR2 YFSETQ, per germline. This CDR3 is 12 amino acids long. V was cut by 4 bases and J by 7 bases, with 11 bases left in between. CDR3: CASSVQGGGYTF. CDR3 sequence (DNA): TGCGCCAGCAGCGTACAGGGCGGTGGCTACACCTTC.

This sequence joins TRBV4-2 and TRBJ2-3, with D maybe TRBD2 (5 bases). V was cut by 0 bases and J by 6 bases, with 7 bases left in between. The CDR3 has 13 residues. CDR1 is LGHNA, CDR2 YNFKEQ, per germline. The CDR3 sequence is CASSQDRGDTQYF. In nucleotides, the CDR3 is TGTGCCAGCAGCCAAGATAGAGGGGATACGCAGTATTTT.